These 7 T cell receptor beta chains were all obtained from the same sample, sequenced in a study of T cells expressing NK-cell markers. TCRdb reprocessed the 5' RACE reads and keeps a single row for each CDR3 protein, giving no DNA. The sample includes 350,000 to 400,000 distinct CDR3 sequences. Specimen: blood T cells: a sorted CD56 or NKG2C T cell subset, CD4+ or CD8+ T cells, or bulk PBMC T cells (not recorded which). These receptors originate from a woman between 45 and 65 years old in good health.

The V gene is TRBV6-2 or TRBV6-3, the J gene TRBJ2-7. Germline CDR1 is MNHEY and CDR2 is SVGEGT. The CDR3 has 14 amino acids. The CDR3 sequence is CASSYGEISYEQYF.

The chain links TRBV10-3 to TRBJ2-4; TCRdb's assignment of TRBD1 cannot be checked, as there is no DNA. This CDR3 contains 13 residues. Germline-derived CDR1 and CDR2 are ENHRY and SYGVKD. The CDR3 region is CAIRGDSQNIQYF.

The chain's CDR3 is CSAGTSGIDEQFF. The chain employs TRBV20-1 and TRBJ2-1; TCRdb's assignment of TRBD2 cannot be checked, as there is no DNA. CDR3 length equals 13 residues. Germline lookup yields CDR1 DFQATT and CDR2 SNEGSKA (reference sequence).

This chain links TRBV25-1 with TRBJ2-7; without DNA, the TCRdb call of TRBD1 cannot be checked. The V gene's germline CDR1 is MGHDK and CDR2 SYGVNS. This CDR3 has 15 residues. CDR3 loop: CASSVGALSSYEQYF.

This chain links TRBV29-1 with TRBJ1-5; TCRdb calls TRBD1, which cannot be checked without DNA. Germline V lookup: CDR1 SQVTM, CDR2 ANQGSEA. This CDR3 is built from 14 residues. The chain's CDR3 is CSARTGGLDQPQHF.

This chain links TRBV10-3 with TRBJ2-1; lacking DNA, the TRBD1 call made by TCRdb goes unchecked. In germline, CDR1 is ENHRY, CDR2 SYGVKD. This CDR3 comprises 12 residues. CDR3 sequence: CAISVTANEQFF.

V usage is TRBV7-6 and J usage is TRBJ2-7; TCRdb names TRBD2, which stays unverified in the absence of DNA. The CDR3 sequence is 16 residues long. Germline CDR1 and CDR2: SGHVS and FNYEAQ. The CDR3 here is CASSPHLAGDAYEQYF.